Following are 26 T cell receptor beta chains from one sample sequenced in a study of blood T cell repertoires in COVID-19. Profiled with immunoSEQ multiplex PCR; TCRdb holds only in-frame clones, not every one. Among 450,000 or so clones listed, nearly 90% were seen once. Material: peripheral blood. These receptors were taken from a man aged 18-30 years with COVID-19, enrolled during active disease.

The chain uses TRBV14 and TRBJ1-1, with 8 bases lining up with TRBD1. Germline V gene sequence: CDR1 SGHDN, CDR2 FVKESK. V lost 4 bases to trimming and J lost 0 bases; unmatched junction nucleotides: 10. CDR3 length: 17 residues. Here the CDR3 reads CASSRDRRISMNTEAFF. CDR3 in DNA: TGTGCCAGCAGCCGGGACAGGAGAATTTCTATGAACACTGAAGCTTTCTTT. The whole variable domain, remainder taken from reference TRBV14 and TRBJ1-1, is EAGVTQFPSHSVIEKGQTVTLRCDPISGHDNLYWYRRVMGKEIKFLLHFVKESKQDESGMPNNRFLAERTGGTYSTLKVQPAELEDSGVYFCASSRDRRISMNTEAFFGQGTRLTVV.

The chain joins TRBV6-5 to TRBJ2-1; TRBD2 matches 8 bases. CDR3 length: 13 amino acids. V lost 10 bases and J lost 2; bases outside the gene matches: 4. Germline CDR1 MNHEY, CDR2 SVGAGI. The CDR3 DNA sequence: TGTGCCACCCGGGAGGGCCCCTACAATGAGCAGTTCTTC. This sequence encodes CATREGPYNEQFF.

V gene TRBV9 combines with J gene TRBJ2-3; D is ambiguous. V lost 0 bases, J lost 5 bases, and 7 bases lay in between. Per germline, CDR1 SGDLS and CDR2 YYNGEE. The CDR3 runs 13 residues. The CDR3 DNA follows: TGTGCCAGCAGCGTAGACAGACAAGATACGCAGTATTTT. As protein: CASSVDRQDTQYF.

The CDR3 bases are TGTGCCAGCAGTTTGGCCTTCTTAACCTACGAGCAGTACTTC. Its translation is CASSLAFLTYEQYF. The chain has TRBV6-5 and TRBJ2-7; D is ambiguous. The germline gives CDR1 MNHEY, CDR2 SVGAGI. The CDR3 extends over 14 amino acids. The V gene lost 4 bases and the J gene lost 2 bases, with 12 bases spanning the gap.

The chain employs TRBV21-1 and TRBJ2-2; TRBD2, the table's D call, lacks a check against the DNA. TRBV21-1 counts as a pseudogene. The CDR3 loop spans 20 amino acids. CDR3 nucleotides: TGTGCCAGCAGCAAAGTAGGGATCTGGGCGGGAGGCCTCAACACCGGGGAGCTGTTTTTT. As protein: CASSKVGIWAGGLNTGELFF.

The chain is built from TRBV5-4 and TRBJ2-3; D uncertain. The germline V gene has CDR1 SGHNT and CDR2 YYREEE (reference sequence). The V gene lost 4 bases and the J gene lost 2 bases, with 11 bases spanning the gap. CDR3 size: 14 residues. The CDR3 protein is CASSRTPHTDTQYF. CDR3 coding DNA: TGTGCCAGCAGCCGTACGCCACACACAGATACGCAGTATTTT.

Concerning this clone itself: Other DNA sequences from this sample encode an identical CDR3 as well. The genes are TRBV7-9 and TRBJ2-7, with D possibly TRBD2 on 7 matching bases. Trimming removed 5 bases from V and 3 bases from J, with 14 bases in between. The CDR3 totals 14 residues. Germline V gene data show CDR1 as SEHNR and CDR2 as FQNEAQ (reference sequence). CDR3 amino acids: CASSPTGGDYEQYF. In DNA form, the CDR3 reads TGTGCCAGCAGCCCGACGGGGGGCGACTACGAGCAGTACTTC.

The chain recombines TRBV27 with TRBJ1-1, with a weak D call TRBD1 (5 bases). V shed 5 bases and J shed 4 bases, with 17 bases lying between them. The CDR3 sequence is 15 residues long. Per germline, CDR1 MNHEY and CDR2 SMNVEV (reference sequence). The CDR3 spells CASSHEGRLGTEAFF. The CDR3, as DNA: TGTGCCAGCAGTCATGAGGGGAGGTTGGGCACTGAAGCTTTCTTT.

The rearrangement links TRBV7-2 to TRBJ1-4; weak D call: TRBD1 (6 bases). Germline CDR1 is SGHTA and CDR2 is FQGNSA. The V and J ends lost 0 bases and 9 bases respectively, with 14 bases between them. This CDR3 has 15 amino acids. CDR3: CASSLASGTNKKLFF. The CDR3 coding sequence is TGTGCCAGCAGCTTAGCGTCAGGGACAAATAAAAAACTGTTTTTT.

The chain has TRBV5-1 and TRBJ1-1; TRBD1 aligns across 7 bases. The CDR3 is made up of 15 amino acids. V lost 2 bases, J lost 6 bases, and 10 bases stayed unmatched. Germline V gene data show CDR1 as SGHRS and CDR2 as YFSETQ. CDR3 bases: TGCGCCAGCAGCTTCACCCCGACAGGGTGGTCTGAAGCTTTCTTT. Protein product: CASSFTPTGWSEAFF.

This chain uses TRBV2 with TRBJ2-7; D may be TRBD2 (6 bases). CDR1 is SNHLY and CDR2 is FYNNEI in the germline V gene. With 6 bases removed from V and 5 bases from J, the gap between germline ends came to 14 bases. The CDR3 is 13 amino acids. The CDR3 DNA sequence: TGTGCCAGCAGGGGGGGTCAGAGCCACGAGCAGTACTTC. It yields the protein CASRGGQSHEQYF.

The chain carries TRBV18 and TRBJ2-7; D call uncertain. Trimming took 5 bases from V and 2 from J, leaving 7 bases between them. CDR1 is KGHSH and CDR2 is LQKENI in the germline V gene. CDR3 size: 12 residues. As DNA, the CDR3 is TGTGCCAGCTCAGAGGTGACCTACGAGCAGTACTTC. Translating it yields CASSEVTYEQYF.

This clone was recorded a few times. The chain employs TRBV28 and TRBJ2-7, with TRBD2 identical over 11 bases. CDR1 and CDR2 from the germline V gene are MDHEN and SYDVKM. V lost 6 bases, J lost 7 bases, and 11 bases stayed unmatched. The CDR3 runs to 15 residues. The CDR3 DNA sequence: TGTGCCAGCAGAGGATCGACTAGCGGGGAGGGGGAGCAGTACTTC. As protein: CASRGSTSGEGEQYF.

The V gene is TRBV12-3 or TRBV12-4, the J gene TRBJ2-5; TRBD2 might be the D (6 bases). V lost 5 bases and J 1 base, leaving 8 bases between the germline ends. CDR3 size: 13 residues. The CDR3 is CASSGDFQETQYF. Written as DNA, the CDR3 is TGTGCCAGCAGTGGGGACTTCCAAGAGACCCAGTACTTC.

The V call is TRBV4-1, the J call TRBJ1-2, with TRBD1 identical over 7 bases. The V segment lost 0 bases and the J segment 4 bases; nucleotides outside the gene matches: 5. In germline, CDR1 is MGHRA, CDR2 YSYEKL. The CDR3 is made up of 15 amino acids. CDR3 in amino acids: CASSQERGRPYGYTF. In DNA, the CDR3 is TGCGCCAGCAGCCAAGAAAGGGGGCGCCCCTATGGCTACACCTTC.

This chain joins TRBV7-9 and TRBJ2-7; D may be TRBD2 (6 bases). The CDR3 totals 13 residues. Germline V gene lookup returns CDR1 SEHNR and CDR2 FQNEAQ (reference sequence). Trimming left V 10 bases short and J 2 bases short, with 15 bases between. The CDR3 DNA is TGTGCCACGACCTGGGACTTAACCTACGAGCAGTACTTC. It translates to CATTWDLTYEQYF.

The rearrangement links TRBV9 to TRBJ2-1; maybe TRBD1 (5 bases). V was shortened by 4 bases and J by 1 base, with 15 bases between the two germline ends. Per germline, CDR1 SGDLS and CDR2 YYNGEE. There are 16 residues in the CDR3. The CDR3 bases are TGTGCCAGCAGCACCCAACCGGACAATTCCTACAATGAGCAGTTCTTC. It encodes CASSTQPDNSYNEQFF.

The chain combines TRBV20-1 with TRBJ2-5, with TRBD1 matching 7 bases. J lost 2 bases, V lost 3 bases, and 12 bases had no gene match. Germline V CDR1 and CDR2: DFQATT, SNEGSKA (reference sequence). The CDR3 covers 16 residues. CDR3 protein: CSASKGVRGKQETQYF. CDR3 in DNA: TGCAGTGCTAGTAAGGGTGTCAGGGGGAAACAAGAGACCCAGTACTTC.

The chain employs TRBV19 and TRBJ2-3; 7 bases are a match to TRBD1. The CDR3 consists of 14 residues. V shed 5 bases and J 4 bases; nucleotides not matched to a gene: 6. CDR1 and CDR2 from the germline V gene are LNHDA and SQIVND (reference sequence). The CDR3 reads CASSDDRASDTQYF. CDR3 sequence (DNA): TGTGCCAGTAGTGACGACAGGGCCTCAGATACGCAGTATTTT. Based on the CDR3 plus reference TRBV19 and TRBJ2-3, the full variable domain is DGGITQSPKYLFRKEGQNVTLSCEQNLNHDAMYWYRQDPGQGLRLIYYSQIVNDFQKGDIAEGYSVSREKKESFPLTVTSAQKNPTAFYLCASSDDRASDTQYFGPGTRLTVL.

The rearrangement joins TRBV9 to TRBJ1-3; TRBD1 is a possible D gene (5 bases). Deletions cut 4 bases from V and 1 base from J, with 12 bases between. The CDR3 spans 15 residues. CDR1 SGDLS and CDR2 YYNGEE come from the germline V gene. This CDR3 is CASSWAEGSGNTIYF. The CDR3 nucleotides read TGTGCCAGCAGCTGGGCGGAGGGGTCTGGAAACACCATATATTTT.

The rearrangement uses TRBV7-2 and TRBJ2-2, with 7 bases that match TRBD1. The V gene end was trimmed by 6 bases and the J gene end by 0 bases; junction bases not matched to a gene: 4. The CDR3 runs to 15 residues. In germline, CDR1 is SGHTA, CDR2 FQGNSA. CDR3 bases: TGTGCCAGCAGTCAAGGGACAGCGAACACCGGGGAGCTGTTTTTT. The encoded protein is CASSQGTANTGELFF.

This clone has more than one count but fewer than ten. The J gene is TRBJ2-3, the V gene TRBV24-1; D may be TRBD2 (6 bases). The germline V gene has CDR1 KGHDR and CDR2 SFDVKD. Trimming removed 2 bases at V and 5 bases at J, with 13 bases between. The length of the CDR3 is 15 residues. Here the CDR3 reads CATSDSGDSKDTQYF. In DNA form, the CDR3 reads TGTGCCACCAGTGATTCGGGGGATTCGAAAGATACGCAGTATTTT.

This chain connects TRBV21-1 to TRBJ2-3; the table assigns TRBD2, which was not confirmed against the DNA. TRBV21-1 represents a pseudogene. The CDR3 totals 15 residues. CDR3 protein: CASSRRVGSTDTQYF. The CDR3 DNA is TGTGCCAGCAGCAGGAGGGTTGGGAGCACAGATACGCAGTATTTT.

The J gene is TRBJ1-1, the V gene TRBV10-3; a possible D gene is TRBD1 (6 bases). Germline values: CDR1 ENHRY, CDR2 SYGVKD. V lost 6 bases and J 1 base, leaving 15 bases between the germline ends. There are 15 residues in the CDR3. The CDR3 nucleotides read TGTGCCATCAGGGGAACAGGGTGGGGGAACACTGAAGCTTTCTTT. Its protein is CAIRGTGWGNTEAFF.

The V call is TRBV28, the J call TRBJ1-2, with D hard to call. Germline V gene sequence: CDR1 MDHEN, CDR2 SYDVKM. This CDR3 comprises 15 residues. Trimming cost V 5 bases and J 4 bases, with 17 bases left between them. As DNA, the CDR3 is TGTGCCAGCAGTCGAGGTGGAAGCAAAAGCTATGGCTACACCTTC. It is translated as CASSRGGSKSYGYTF.

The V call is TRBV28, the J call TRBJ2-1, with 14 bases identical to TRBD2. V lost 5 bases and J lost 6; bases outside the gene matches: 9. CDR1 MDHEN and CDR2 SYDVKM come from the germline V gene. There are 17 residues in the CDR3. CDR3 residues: CASSPPGLAGAGNEQFF. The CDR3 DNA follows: TGTGCCAGCAGTCCACCGGGACTAGCGGGAGCAGGCAATGAGCAGTTCTTC.